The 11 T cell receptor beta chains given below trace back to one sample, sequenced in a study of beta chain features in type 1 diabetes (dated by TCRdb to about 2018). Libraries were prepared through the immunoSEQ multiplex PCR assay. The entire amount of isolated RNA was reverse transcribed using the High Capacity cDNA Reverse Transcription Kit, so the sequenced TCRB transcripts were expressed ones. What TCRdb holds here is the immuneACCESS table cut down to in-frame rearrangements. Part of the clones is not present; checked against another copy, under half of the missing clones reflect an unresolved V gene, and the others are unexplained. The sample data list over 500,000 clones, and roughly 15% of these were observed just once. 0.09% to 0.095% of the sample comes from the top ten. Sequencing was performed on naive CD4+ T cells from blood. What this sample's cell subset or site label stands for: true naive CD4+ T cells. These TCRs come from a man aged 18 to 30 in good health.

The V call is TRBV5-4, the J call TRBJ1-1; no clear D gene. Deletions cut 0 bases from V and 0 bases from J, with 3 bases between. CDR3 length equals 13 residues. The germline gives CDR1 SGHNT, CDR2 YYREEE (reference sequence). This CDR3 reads CASSLVLNTEAFF. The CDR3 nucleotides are TGTGCCAGCAGCTTGGTCCTGAACACTGAAGCTTTCTTT.

CDR3 in amino acids: CSVKHTGLAYEQYF. DNA for the CDR3: TGCAGCGTTAAACATACAGGGCTTGCTTACGAGCAGTACTTC. The chain couples TRBV29-1 to TRBJ2-7; D is perhaps TRBD1 (6 bases). V lost 5 bases and J 4 bases, leaving 18 bases between the germline ends. This CDR3 has 14 residues. Germline loops: CDR1 SQVTM, CDR2 ANQGSEA.

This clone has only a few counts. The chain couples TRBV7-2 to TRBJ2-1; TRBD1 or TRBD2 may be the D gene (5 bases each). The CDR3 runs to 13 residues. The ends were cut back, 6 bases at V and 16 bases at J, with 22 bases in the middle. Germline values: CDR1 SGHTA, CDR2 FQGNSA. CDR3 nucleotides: TGTGCCAGCAGTCCCAATACCGGGACCTCTCATTTCTTC. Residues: CASSPNTGTSHFF.

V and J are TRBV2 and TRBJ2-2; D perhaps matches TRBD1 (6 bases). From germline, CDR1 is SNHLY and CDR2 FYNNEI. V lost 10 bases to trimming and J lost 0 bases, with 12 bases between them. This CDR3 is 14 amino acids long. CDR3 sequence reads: CATQTGSNTGELFF. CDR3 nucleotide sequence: TGTGCCACCCAGACAGGCTCGAACACCGGGGAGCTGTTTTTT.

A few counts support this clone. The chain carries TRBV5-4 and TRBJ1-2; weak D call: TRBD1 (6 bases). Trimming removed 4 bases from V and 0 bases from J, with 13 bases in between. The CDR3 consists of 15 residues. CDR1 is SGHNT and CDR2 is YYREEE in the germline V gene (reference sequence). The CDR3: CASSLNRAANYGYTF. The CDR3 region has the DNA TGTGCCAGCAGCCTGAACAGGGCCGCTAACTATGGCTACACCTTC.

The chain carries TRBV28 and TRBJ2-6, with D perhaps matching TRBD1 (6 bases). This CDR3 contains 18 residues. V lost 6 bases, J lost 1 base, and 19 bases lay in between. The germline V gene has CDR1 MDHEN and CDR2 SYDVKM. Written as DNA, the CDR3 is TGTGCCAGCAGCGGACAGCGGTTGATATCGTCTGGGGCCAACGTCCTGACTTTC. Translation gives CASSGQRLISSGANVLTF.

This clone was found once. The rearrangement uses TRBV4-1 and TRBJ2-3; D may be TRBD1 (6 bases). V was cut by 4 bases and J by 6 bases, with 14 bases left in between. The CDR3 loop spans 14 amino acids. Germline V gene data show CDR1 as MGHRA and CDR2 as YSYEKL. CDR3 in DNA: TGCGCCAGCAGCCTTCAGGGGTTAGGGGATACGCAGTATTTT. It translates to CASSLQGLGDTQYF.

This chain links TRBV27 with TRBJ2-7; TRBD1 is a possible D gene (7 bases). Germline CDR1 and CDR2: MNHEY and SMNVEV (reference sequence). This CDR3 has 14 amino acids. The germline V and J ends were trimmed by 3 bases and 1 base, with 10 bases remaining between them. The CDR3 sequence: CASSFRGRSYEQYF. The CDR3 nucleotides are TGTGCCAGCAGTTTCAGGGGGAGGTCCTACGAGCAGTACTTC.

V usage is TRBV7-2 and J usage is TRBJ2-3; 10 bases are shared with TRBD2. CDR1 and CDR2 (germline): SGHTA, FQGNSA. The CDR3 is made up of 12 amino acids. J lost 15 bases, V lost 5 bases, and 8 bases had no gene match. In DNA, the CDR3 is TGTGCCAGCAGCGCAAGCGGGGGGGCCGGATATTTT. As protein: CASSASGGAGYF. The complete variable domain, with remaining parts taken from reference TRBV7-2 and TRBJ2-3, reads GAGVSQSPSNKVTEKGKDVELRCDPISGHTALYWYRQSLGQGLEFLIYFQGNSAPDKSGLPSDRFSAERTGGSVSTLTIQRTQQEDSAVYLCASSASGGAGYFGPGTRLTVL.

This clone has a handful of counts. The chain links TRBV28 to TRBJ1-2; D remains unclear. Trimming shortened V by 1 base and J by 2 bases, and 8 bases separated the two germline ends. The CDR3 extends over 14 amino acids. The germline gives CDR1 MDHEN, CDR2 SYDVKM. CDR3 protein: CASSLLQINYGYTF. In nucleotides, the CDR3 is TGTGCCAGCAGTTTATTACAAATAAACTATGGCTACACCTTC.

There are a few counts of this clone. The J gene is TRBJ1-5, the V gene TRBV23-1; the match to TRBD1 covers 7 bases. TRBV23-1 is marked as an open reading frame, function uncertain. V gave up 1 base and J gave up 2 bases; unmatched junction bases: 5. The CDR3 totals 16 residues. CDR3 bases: TGCGCCAGCAGTCAATTCGGAGACAGGGGCAATCAGCCCCAGCATTTT. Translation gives CASSQFGDRGNQPQHF.